These 22 T cell receptor beta chains originate from one sample sequenced in a study of OX40 agonist ivuxolimab in advanced cancers. TCRdb's table, derived via immunoSEQ multiplex PCR, lists solely in-frame clones and lacks some. The sample contains about 56,000 clones, approximately 82% of which appear only once. The starting material was CD4+ or CD8+ T cells sorted from blood, obtained in a trial of the OX40 agonist ivuxolimab. The origin of the receptors is an adult with an advanced solid tumor such as melanoma, head and neck, liver or kidney cancer.

V usage is TRBV4-2 and J usage is TRBJ2-7, with 10 bases fitting TRBD1. CDR1 is LGHNA and CDR2 is YNFKEQ in the germline V gene. This CDR3 region has 15 residues. With V trimmed by 5 bases and J by 6 bases, 10 bases remained unmatched. DNA for the CDR3: TGTGCCAGCAGCTTGGGACAGGGGACGATCGCCGAGCAGTACTTC. Translated, it gives CASSLGQGTIAEQYF.

The chain combines TRBV7-3 with TRBJ2-1, with D perhaps matching TRBD2 (6 bases). This CDR3 spans 14 amino acids. CDR1 is SGHTA, CDR2 FQGTGA, per germline. The V end lost 4 bases, the J end lost 6 bases, and 13 bases lay between the germline ends. CDR3 nucleotides: TGTGCCAGCAGCTCCGGGACTCTCTTCAATGAGCAGTTCTTC. It yields the protein CASSSGTLFNEQFF.

The chain is built from TRBV11-3 and TRBJ2-1; 14 bases line up with TRBD2. The V gene's germline CDR1 is SGHNT and CDR2 YENEEA. The CDR3 loop spans 17 amino acids. V was clipped by 5 bases and J by 8 bases; unmatched bases: 11. The CDR3 loop is CASSRRLAGGLVHEQFF. The CDR3 DNA reads as TGTGCCAGCAGCCGCAGACTAGCGGGGGGGTTGGTCCATGAGCAGTTCTTC.

The chain joins TRBV19 to TRBJ2-1; 7 bases are a match to TRBD2. The CDR3 has 16 amino acids. CDR1 and CDR2 from the germline V gene are LNHDA and SQIVND (reference sequence). Losses at the gene ends were 0 bases for V and 2 bases for J; bases not matched to a gene: 4. The CDR3 loop reads CASSIESLAAYNEQFF. CDR3 in DNA: TGTGCCAGTAGTATAGAGAGCCTAGCGGCCTACAATGAGCAGTTCTTC.

This chain uses TRBV9 with TRBJ2-7; TRBD1 matches at 7 bases. The CDR3 covers 19 residues. Trimming took 2 bases from V and 0 from J; bases not matched to a gene: 17. Germline lookup yields CDR1 SGDLS and CDR2 YYNGEE. The CDR3 DNA sequence: TGTGCCAGCAGCGTGGGACCAGGAACAGGGGCTACAAACTCCTACGAGCAGTACTTC. This translates into CASSVGPGTGATNSYEQYF. Drawing the rest from reference TRBV9 and TRBJ2-7, the complete variable domain is DSGVTQTPKHLITATGQRVTLRCSPRSGDLSVYWYQQSLDQGLQFLIQYYNGEERAKGNILERFSAQQFPDLHSELNLSSLELGDSALYFCASSVGPGTGATNSYEQYFGPGTRLTVT.

Written as DNA, the CDR3 is TGTGCCAGCAGCCCCCGAGCGCGCTCCTACGAGCAGTACTTC. Translated: CASSPRARSYEQYF. The rearrangement uses TRBV9 and TRBJ2-7, with D unclear. This CDR3 spans 14 amino acids. Trimming stripped 4 bases from V and 0 bases from J, with 11 bases between. Germline V lookup: CDR1 SGDLS, CDR2 YYNGEE.

This clone appeared once. This chain links TRBV7-9 with TRBJ1-2; D gene unclear. The CDR3 is 14 amino acids. From germline, CDR1 is SEHNR and CDR2 FQNEAQ (reference sequence). V shed 1 base and J shed 2 bases, with 8 bases lying between them. The CDR3 DNA reads TGTGCCAGCAGCTTAGTAGGCGGGAACTATGGCTACACCTTC. Protein: CASSLVGGNYGYTF.

The CDR3 sequence is CASSQGTTGGLGSYNEQFF. The CDR3 bases are TGTGCCAGCAGCCAAGGGACAACAGGGGGTTTGGGCTCCTACAATGAGCAGTTCTTC. V and J are TRBV5-4 and TRBJ2-1; 8 positions agree with TRBD1. This CDR3 comprises 19 residues. Germline V lookup: CDR1 SGHNT, CDR2 YYREEE (reference sequence). V lost 4 bases, J lost 0 bases, and 15 bases stayed unmatched.

V and J are TRBV11-3 and TRBJ1-4, with TRBD1 as a possible D gene (5 bases). V lost 5 bases to trimming and J lost 8 bases, with 12 bases between them. Per germline, CDR1 SGHNT and CDR2 YENEEA. There are 13 residues in the CDR3. The chain's CDR3 is CASSLGPGEKLFF. For the CDR3, the DNA is TGTGCCAGCAGCCTAGGCCCAGGGGAAAAACTGTTTTTT.

V usage is TRBV27 and J usage is TRBJ1-2; D unresolved. This CDR3 is 13 amino acids long. V lost 6 bases, J lost 1 base, and 9 bases lay in between. Germline V CDR1 and CDR2: MNHEY, SMNVEV (reference sequence). CDR3 DNA: TGTGCCAGCAGCAGTTCCCTTAACTATGGCTACACCTTC. Translation gives CASSSSLNYGYTF.

The CDR3 is CASRSFGELFF. CDR3 coding DNA: TGTGCCAGCAGAAGCTTCGGGGAGCTGTTTTTT. The V and J genes are TRBV6-5 and TRBJ2-2; unclear D gene. Trimming took 6 bases from V and 7 from J, leaving 6 bases between them. CDR3 size: 11 residues. CDR1 and CDR2 (germline): MNHEY, SVGAGI.

This sequence joins TRBV7-8 and TRBJ1-1; no definite D call. V dropped 5 bases and J dropped 4 bases, with 14 bases sitting between them. Germline V gives CDR1 SGHVS, CDR2 FQNEAQ. The CDR3 length is 14 residues. The CDR3 spells CASSPRGQGTEAFF. CDR3 DNA: TGTGCCAGCAGCCCCCGTGGTCAAGGCACTGAAGCTTTCTTT.

The chain carries TRBV18 and TRBJ2-7; TRBD1 matches 8 bases. The CDR3 covers 18 residues. Germline V gene sequence: CDR1 KGHSH, CDR2 LQKENI. V gave up 3 bases and J gave up 3 bases; unmatched junction bases: 16. CDR3 in DNA: TGTGCCAGCTCACCGGGCGGGACAGGAGGCGGTTTCGGCTACGAGCAGTACTTC. Translated, it gives CASSPGGTGGGFGYEQYF.

V gene TRBV14 combines with J gene TRBJ1-1, with 7 bases aligning to TRBD1. Germline trimming cut 5 bases from V and 1 base from J; bases unmatched to any gene: 10. CDR3 length equals 16 residues. CDR1 and CDR2 (germline): SGHDN, FVKESK. DNA of the CDR3: TGTGCCAGCAGCTTCTACTCCGGGACAGCGAACACTGAAGCTTTCTTT. This codes for CASSFYSGTANTEAFF.

The chain employs TRBV11-2 and TRBJ1-3; D not certain. This CDR3 spans 14 amino acids. Trimming pared 5 bases from V and 9 bases from J, leaving 17 bases between. Germline lookup yields CDR1 SGHAT and CDR2 FQNNGV. CDR3 protein: CASSPPSSSGTIYF. CDR3 DNA: TGTGCCAGCAGCCCCCCGAGCTCCTCAGGCACCATATATTTT.

This chain uses TRBV23-1 with TRBJ1-5, with 7 bases identical to TRBD1. TRBV23-1 qualifies as an ORF whose function is uncertain. CDR3 length: 14 residues. V gave up 3 bases and J gave up 7 bases; unmatched junction bases: 6. The chain's CDR3 is CASSHTGVNQPQHF. The CDR3 DNA follows: TGCGCCAGCAGTCACACAGGGGTCAACCAGCCCCAGCATTTT.

The chain links TRBV7-2 to TRBJ1-3, with D perhaps TRBD1 (6 bases). Germline V gene data show CDR1 as SGHTA and CDR2 as FQGNSA. Between the trimmed V and J ends, which lost 5 bases and 0 bases, there was a span of 11 bases. The CDR3 has 15 residues. The CDR3, as DNA: TGTGCCAGCAGCCCGGACAGCGGCTCTGGAAACACCATATATTTT. This sequence encodes CASSPDSGSGNTIYF.

The table lists this clone with a few counts. The V and J genes are TRBV25-1 and TRBJ2-3, with D possibly matching TRBD2 (6 bases). CDR1 is MGHDK, CDR2 SYGVNS, per germline. Deletions cut 4 bases from V and 5 bases from J, with 19 bases between. The CDR3 extends over 16 amino acids. CDR3 DNA sequence: TGTGCCAGCAGTGGGGGATCCGGGACTGGGGGAGATACGCAGTATTTT. The encoded protein is CASSGGSGTGGDTQYF.

V usage is TRBV2 and J usage is TRBJ2-2; 11 bases fit TRBD1. Germline CDR1 SNHLY, CDR2 FYNNEI. With 6 bases clipped from V and 8 bases from J, the junction kept 17 bases outside the gene matches. This CDR3 has 18 residues. CDR3 bases: TGTGCCAGCAGGCCCCGGACAGGGGGCGCGGGGTTCGGAGGGGAGCTGTTTTTT. Its protein is CASRPRTGGAGFGGELFF.

The chain links TRBV27 to TRBJ2-3; 12 bases map to TRBD2. The V gene's germline CDR1 is MNHEY and CDR2 SMNVEV (reference sequence). The CDR3 is made up of 17 amino acids. Trimming at V came to 4 bases and at J to 5 bases, leaving 10 bases not matched to a gene. CDR3 coding DNA: TGTGCCAGCAGTTCACTGACTAGCGGGAGTAGAGGAGATACGCAGTATTTT. It specifies CASSSLTSGSRGDTQYF.

The V gene is TRBV5-4, the J gene TRBJ2-1; no definite D call. Germline-derived CDR1 and CDR2 are SGHNT and YYREEE (reference sequence). The CDR3 spans 15 residues. V lost 0 bases to trimming and J lost 2 bases, with 9 bases between them. CDR3 amino acids: CASSLGPETYNEQFF. DNA for the CDR3: TGTGCCAGCAGCTTGGGTCCGGAAACCTACAATGAGCAGTTCTTC.

V gene TRBV13 combines with J gene TRBJ2-3, with 7 bases identical to TRBD2. The ends lost 2 bases at V and 1 base at J; junction bases unmatched: 6. The CDR3 extends over 16 amino acids. Germline values: CDR1 PRHDT, CDR2 FYEKMQ (reference sequence). The DNA for the CDR3 is TGTGCCAGCAGCTTAAGGGGTGGGGGGGGCACAGATACGCAGTATTTT. Translated, it gives CASSLRGGGGTDTQYF.